This T cell receptor (beta chain) was profiled in a study of CXCR3-negative and CXCR3-positive naive CD8 T cells. General study findings and limits: Greater hydrophobicity was found in TRB CDR3s of CXCR3-positive naive cells than of CXCR3-negative naive cells. Memory cells differed in TRBV-TRBJ usage, but naive CXCR3-negative and CXCR3-positive cells had similar usage.

As concerns this clonotype: Its antigen is as yet unknown.

Investigators sorted each CD8+ T cell subset in triplicate, taking over 250,000 cells each time. The TRB cDNA libraries were prepared by 5' RACE with UMI labels. TCRdb re-called the 5' RACE reads, yielding one record per CDR3 amino acid sequence without DNA. The clone table shows 85,000 to 130,000 distinct CDR3 sequences, with the ten largest holding 0.35% to 0.4%. This CDR3 has 12 residues. The chain is built from TRBV21-1 and TRBJ1-1; as DNA is missing, the TRBD1 call by TCRdb cannot be tested. TRBV21-1 is described as a pseudogene. The sample comprised naive CXCR3+ CD8+ T cells from blood. Subset in this sample: CD45RO-CCR7+CD27+CD95- naive CD8+ T cells expressing CXCR3 (TNR3+). This TCR came from a human donor in good health. Some clones in this sample may be carry-over from other donors' samples. Here the CDR3 reads CASMGPNTEAFF.